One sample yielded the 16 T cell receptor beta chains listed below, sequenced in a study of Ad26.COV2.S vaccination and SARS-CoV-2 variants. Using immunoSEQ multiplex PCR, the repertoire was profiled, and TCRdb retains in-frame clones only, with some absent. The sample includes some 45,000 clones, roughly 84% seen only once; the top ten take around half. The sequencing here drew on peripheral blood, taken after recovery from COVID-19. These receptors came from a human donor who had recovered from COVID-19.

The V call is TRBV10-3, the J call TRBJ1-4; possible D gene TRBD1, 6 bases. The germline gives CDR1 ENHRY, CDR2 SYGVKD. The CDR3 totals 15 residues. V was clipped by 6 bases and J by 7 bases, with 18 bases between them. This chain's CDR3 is CAIREPGLRGEKLFF. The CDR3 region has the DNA TGTGCCATCAGGGAGCCGGGTCTCAGGGGTGAAAAACTGTTTTTT.

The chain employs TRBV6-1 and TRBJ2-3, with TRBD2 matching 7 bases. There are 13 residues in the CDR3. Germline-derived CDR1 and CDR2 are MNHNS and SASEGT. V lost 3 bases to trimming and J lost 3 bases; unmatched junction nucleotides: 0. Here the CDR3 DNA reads TGTGCCAGCAGTGAGCGGGAGACAGATACGCAGTATTTT. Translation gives CASSERETDTQYF.

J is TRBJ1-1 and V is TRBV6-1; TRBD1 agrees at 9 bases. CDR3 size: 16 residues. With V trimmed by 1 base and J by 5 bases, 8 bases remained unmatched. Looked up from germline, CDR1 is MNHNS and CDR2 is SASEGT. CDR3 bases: TGTGCCAGCAGTGAAGACAGGGGGCGTCGGGGAACTGAAGCTTTCTTT. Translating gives CASSEDRGRRGTEAFF.

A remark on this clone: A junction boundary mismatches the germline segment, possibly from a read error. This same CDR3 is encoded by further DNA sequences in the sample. CDR3 residues: CASSLEQGNTGELFF. The DNA for the CDR3 is TGTGCCAGCAGCTTGGAACAGGGGAACACCGGGGAGCTGTTTTTT. The chain uses TRBV5-1 and TRBJ2-2; D perhaps matches TRBD1 (6 bases). The CDR3 has 15 residues. Looked up from germline, CDR1 is SGHRS and CDR2 is YFSETQ.

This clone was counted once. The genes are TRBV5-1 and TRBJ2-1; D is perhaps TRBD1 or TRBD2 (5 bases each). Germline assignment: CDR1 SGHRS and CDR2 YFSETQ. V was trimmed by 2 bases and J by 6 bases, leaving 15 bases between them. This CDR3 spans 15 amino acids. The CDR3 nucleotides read TGCGCCAGCAGCTTTTTAGCGTATCAGGGCAATGAGCAGTTCTTC. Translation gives CASSFLAYQGNEQFF.

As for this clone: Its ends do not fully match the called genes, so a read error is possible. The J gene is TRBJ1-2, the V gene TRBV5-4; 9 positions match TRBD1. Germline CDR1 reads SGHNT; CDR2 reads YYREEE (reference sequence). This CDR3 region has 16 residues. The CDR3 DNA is TGTGCCAGCAGATTGGGACAGGGTTTTTCGAACTATGGCTACACCTTC. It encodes CASRLGQGFSNYGYTF.

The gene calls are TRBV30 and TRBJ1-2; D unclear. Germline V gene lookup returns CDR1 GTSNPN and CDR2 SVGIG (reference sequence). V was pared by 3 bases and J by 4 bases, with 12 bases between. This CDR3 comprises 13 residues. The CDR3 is CAWSLVGTYGYTF. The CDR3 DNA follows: TGTGCCTGGAGCCTCGTGGGAACCTATGGCTACACCTTC. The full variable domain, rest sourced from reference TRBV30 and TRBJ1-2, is SQTIHQWPATLVQPVGSPLSLECTVEGTSNPNLYWYRQAAGRGLQLLFYSVGIGQISSEVPQNLSASRPQDRQFILSSKKLLLSDSGFYLCAWSLVGTYGYTFGSGTRLTVV.

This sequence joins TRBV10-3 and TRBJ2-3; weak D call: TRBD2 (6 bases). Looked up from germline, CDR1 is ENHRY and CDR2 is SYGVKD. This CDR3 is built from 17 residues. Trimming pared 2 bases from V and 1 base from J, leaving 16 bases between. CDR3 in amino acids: CAISEEGAGRGTDTQYF. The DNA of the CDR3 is TGTGCCATCAGTGAGGAAGGGGCGGGGCGAGGCACAGATACGCAGTATTTT.

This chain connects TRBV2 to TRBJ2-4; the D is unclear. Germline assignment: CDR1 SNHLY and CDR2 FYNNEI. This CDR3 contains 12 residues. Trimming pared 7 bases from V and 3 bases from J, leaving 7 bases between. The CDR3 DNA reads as TGTGCCAGCATAGGGCTCAAAAACATTCAGTACTTC. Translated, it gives CASIGLKNIQYF.

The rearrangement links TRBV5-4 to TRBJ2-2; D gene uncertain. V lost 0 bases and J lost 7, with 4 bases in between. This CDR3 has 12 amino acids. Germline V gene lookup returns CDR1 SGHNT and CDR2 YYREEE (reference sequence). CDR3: CASSLGHGELFF. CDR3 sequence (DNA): TGTGCCAGCAGCTTGGGGCACGGGGAGCTGTTTTTT.

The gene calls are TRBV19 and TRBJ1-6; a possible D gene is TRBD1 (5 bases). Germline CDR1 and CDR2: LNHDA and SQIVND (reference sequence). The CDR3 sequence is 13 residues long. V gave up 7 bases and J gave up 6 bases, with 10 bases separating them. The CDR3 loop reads CASKTEFNSPLHF. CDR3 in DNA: TGTGCCAGTAAGACAGAATTTAATTCACCCCTCCACTTT.

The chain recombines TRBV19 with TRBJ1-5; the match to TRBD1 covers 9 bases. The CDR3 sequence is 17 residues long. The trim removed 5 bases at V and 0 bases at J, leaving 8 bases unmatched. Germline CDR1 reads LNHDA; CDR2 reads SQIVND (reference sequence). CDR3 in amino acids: CASSPGQGGYSNQPQHF. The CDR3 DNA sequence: TGTGCCAGTAGTCCGGGACAGGGAGGCTATAGCAATCAGCCCCAGCATTTT.

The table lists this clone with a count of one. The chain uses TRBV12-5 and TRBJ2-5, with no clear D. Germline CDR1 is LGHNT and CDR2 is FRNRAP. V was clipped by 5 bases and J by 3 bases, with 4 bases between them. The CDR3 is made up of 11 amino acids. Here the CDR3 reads CASGLEETQYF. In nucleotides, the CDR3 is TGTGCTAGTGGTCTTGAAGAGACCCAGTACTTC. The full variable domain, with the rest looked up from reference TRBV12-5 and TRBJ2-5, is DARVTQTPRHKVTEMGQEVTMRCQPILGHNTVFWYRQTMMQGLELLAYFRNRAPLDDSGMPKDRFSAEMPDATLATLKIQPSEPRDSAVYFCASGLEETQYFGPGTRLLVL.

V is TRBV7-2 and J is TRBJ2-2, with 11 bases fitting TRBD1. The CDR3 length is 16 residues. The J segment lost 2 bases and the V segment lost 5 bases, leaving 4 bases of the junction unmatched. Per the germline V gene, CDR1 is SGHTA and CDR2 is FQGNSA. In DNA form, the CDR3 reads TGTGCCAGCAGCCCCCGGACAGGGGGCAACACCGGGGAGCTGTTTTTT. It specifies CASSPRTGGNTGELFF.

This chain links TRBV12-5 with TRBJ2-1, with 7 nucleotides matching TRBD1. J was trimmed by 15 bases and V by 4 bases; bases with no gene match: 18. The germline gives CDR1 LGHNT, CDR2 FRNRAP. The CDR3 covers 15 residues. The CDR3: CASGSRAGTVLWPFF. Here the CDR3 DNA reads TGTGCTAGTGGTTCCCGGGCCGGGACAGTCTTATGGCCGTTCTTC.

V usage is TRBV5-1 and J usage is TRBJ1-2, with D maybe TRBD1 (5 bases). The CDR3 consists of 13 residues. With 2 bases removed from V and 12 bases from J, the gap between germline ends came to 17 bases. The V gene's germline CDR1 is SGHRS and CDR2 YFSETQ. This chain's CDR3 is CASSFDGDYVNTF. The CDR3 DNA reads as TGCGCCAGCAGCTTTGACGGGGACTATGTAAACACCTTC.